The rows below give T cell receptor beta chains drawn from one sample of a study of graft-versus-host responses after intestinal transplantation. This table comes from immunoSEQ multiplex PCR, and its TCRdb copy is limited to in-frame clones, with some not included. Among more than 90,000 clones, approximately 94% were seen once, and the ten largest hold approximately 0.25%. Antigens for these TCRs are unknown. The sequences come from unstimulated CD4+ T cells sorted from spleen or lymph node cells, collected before transplant. These receptors were obtained from a human donor who was the organ donor for an intestinal transplant. Each CDR3 is given with its conserved first and last residue. D genes are given only for firm matches. The size field is filled for only some rows; it gives once, few, many or a size class.

>.|TRBV6-6|.|TRBJ2-1
TGTGCCAGCAGTTACGGCCTAAGCTCCTACAATGAGCAGTTCTTC
CASSYGLSSYNEQFF
>TRBD2|TRBV2|.|TRBJ2-3
TGTGCCAGCAGGGGGGAGGGCCTTGTTGGGTATACGCAGTATTTT
CASRGEGLVGYTQYF
>.|TRBV6-1|.|TRBJ2-7
TGTGCCAGCAGACTTTACAGGTACTCCTACGAGCAGTACTTC
CASRLYRYSYEQYF
>.|TRBV28|.|TRBJ2-7
TGTGCCAGCAGTTTACCGATATCGATGGGACACGTCCCCTACGAGCAGTACTTC
CASSLPISMGHVPYEQYF
>.|TRBV5-1|.|TRBJ1-5
TGCGCCAGCAGCTTGGAGGGTGTGACGGGTAATCAGCCCCAGCATTTT
CASSLEGVTGNQPQHF
>.|TRBV7-3|.|TRBJ2-3
TGTGCCAGCAGCTTAACCTCCGGGAGCACAGATACGCAGTATTTT
CASSLTSGSTDTQYF
>.|TRBV19|once|TRBJ1-2
TGTGCCAGTAGTATCCCATGGGATAACTATGGCTACACCTTC
CASSIPWDNYGYTF
>.|TRBV5-1|.|TRBJ2-1
TGCGCCAGCAGCTCACGTGGGAACAATGAGCAGTTCTTC
CASSSRGNNEQFF
>.|TRBV6-1|.|TRBJ1-5
TGTGCCAGCAGCGACCGGGGCGGCAATCAGCCCCAGCATTTT
CASSDRGGNQPQHF
>TRBD2|TRBV5-1|.|TRBJ2-3
TGCGCCAGCAGCGTAGCGGGAGGTGGCACAGATACGCAGTATTTT
CASSVAGGGTDTQYF
>.|TRBV19|.|TRBJ1-5
TGTGCCAGTAGTATAGATCGAGGGGGCAATCAGCCCCAGCATTTT
CASSIDRGGNQPQHF
>.|TRBV4-3|.|TRBJ1-3
TGCGCCAGCAGCCAAAAAAAGGGACACTCTGGAAACACCATATATTTT
CASSQKKGHSGNTIYF
>TRBD2|TRBV4-2|.|TRBJ2-1
TGTGCCAGCAGCCAAGATAGGCTAGCGGGGGGGGGCTCCTACAATGAGCAGTTCTTC
CASSQDRLAGGGSYNEQFF
>.|TRBV7-6|few|TRBJ1-1
TGTGCCAGCAGCTTAGACTTGGGCCGAGAAGCTTTCTTT
CASSLDLGREAFF
>.|TRBV28|.|TRBJ1-5
TGTGCCAGCAGTTTTCCGTATCAGCCCCAGCATTTT
CASSFPYQPQHF
>.|TRBV10-3|.|TRBJ2-5
TGTGCCATCAGTGACATGAATAGAGGCCAAGAGACCCAGTACTTC
CAISDMNRGQETQYF
>TRBD1|TRBV5-1|.|TRBJ2-3
TGCGCCAGCAGACAGGGGGAGCCAGATACGCAGTATTTT
CASRQGEPDTQYF
>.|TRBV7-2|.|TRBJ2-5
TGTGCCAGCAACGTTCAGGCGTACCAAGAGACCCAGTACTTC
CASNVQAYQETQYF
>.|TRBV5-1|.|TRBJ1-3
TGCGCCAGCAGCTTGATCCCATCCGTCTCTGGAAACACCATATATTTT
CASSLIPSVSGNTIYF
>.|TRBV6-1|.|TRBJ2-5
TGTGCCAGCAGTGAAGGTGGGGGCCGGTGGGAGACCCAGTACTTC
CASSEGGGRWETQYF
>.|TRBV5-4|.|TRBJ2-7
TGTGCCAGCAGCCTACTAGACCACGAGCAGTACTTC
CASSLLDHEQYF
>.|TRBV19|.|TRBJ2-7
TGTGCCAGTAATATGGTGGCAGGGAGGTCCTACGAGCAGTACTTC
CASNMVAGRSYEQYF
>TRBD2|TRBV7-9|.|TRBJ2-7
TGTGCCAGCAGCGTAGCGGGAGGCACCTACGAGCAGTACTTC
CASSVAGGTYEQYF
>.|TRBV30|.|TRBJ2-4
TGTGCCTGGAACCGCGGCAGGGGCGAAGTGAACATTCAGTACTTC
CAWNRGRGEVNIQYF
>.|TRBV2|.|TRBJ1-3
TGTGCCAGCAGTAGTCTGCTGGGATCCGGAAACACCATATATTTT
CASSSLLGSGNTIYF
>TRBD1|TRBV7-6|.|TRBJ1-6
TGTGCCAGCAGCCACGGACAGGCTTCACCCCTCCACTTT
CASSHGQASPLHF
>.|TRBV11-2|.|TRBJ2-7
TGTGCCAGCAGCCCCGGAGTCTCCTACGAGCAGTACTTC
CASSPGVSYEQYF
>TRBD2|TRBV7-9|.|TRBJ2-5
TGTGCCAGCAGCTTAAGCGGGAGGGCCGTGGGAGAGACCCAGTACTTC
CASSLSGRAVGETQYF
>.|TRBV11-3|.|TRBJ2-2
TGTGCCAGCAGCCCCACACTCACTGGGAACACCGGGGAGCTGTTTTTT
CASSPTLTGNTGELFF
>.|TRBV18|.|TRBJ2-7
TGTGCCAGCTCCCCTAGTATGGTAGAGGCCTACGAGCAGTACTTC
CASSPSMVEAYEQYF
>.|TRBV21-1|once|TRBJ2-1
TGTGCCAGCAGCAGTCCCACCCCAGAATTTGGGGCGCACAATGAGCAGTTCTTC
CASSSPTPEFGAHNEQFF
>TRBD2|TRBV9|.|TRBJ2-5
TGTGCCAGCAGCGAGGGACTAGCGGGACAAGAGACCCAGTACTTC
CASSEGLAGQETQYF
>TRBD1|TRBV7-9|.|TRBJ2-2
TGTGCCAGCAGCCGAGACAGGGGCGGCTCCGGGGAGCTGTTTTTT
CASSRDRGGSGELFF
>TRBD1|TRBV7-9|.|TRBJ2-7
TGTGCCAGCAGCCGTGACAGGGCTACGTACTTC
CASSRDRATYF
>TRBD2|TRBV4-1|.|TRBJ2-5
TGCGCCAGCAGCCAAGGGACTAGCGTTGAGGAGACCCAGTACTTC
CASSQGTSVEETQYF
>TRBD2|TRBV19|few|TRBJ2-2
TGTGCCAGTAGTAGAAGGGTTGGCGGGACTAGCGGGATAAGCGACACCGGGGAGCTGTTTTTT
CASSRRVGGTSGISDTGELFF
>.|TRBV30|.|TRBJ1-2
TGTGCCTGGGACCAGGGTGCTGGCTACACCTTC
CAWDQGAGYTF
>.|TRBV30|.|TRBJ2-1
TGTGCCTGGAGTGTGGGTCTAGTGGTGGGCAATGAGCAGTTCTTC
CAWSVGLVVGNEQFF